The 14 T cell receptor beta chains presented below share a single source sample, sequenced in a study of cytomegalovirus exposure and HLA in healthy donors. This PCR relied on a set of 60 Vbeta primers and 13 Jbeta primers. Clones were read by immunoSEQ multiplex PCR, and TCRdb kept only the in-frame ones, dropping some. Among about 130,000 clones, roughly 78% were seen once, and the ten largest hold less than 5%. Source material: PBMCs. Receptors were obtained from a man between 25 and 39 years old in good health.

The CDR3 region has the DNA TGTGCCTATAGGGGGACAGGGATAAACTATGGCTACACCTTC. Its protein product is CAYRGTGINYGYTF. V and J are TRBV7-9 and TRBJ1-2; 9 positions agree with TRBD1. With V trimmed by 11 bases and J by 2 bases, 9 bases remained unmatched. This CDR3 has 14 residues. Germline CDR1 and CDR2: SEHNR and FQNEAQ (reference sequence).

This clone was observed a handful of times. Written as DNA, the CDR3 is TGCGCCAGCAGCCGAGACATAGCGGGAGCGTACGAGCAGTACTTC. Residues: CASSRDIAGAYEQYF. The chain joins TRBV4-1 to TRBJ2-7; TRBD2 aligns across 9 bases. V lost 4 bases to trimming and J lost 4 bases; unmatched junction nucleotides: 8. Germline lookup yields CDR1 MGHRA and CDR2 YSYEKL. The CDR3 has 15 amino acids.

The genes are TRBV19 and TRBJ2-1, with a tentative D call TRBD1 (5 bases). Trimming left V 3 bases short and J 2 bases short, with 11 bases between. This CDR3 has 15 residues. Germline loops: CDR1 LNHDA, CDR2 SQIVND (reference sequence). The CDR3 sequence is CASSIRVVAYNEQFF. The CDR3 DNA sequence: TGTGCCAGTAGTATCAGGGTAGTGGCCTACAATGAGCAGTTCTTC. The whole variable domain, filled in from reference TRBV19 and TRBJ2-1, reads DGGITQSPKYLFRKEGQNVTLSCEQNLNHDAMYWYRQDPGQGLRLIYYSQIVNDFQKGDIAEGYSVSREKKESFPLTVTSAQKNPTAFYLCASSIRVVAYNEQFFGPGTRLTVL.

This clone was counted only a few times. The rearrangement uses TRBV5-4 and TRBJ2-7; the match to TRBD2 covers 8 bases. With V trimmed by 2 bases and J by 2 bases, 6 bases remained unmatched. Germline V lookup: CDR1 SGHNT, CDR2 YYREEE (reference sequence). The CDR3 runs to 15 residues. CDR3 in amino acids: CASSFQSGRAYEQYF. The DNA of the CDR3 is TGTGCCAGCAGCTTTCAGAGCGGGAGAGCCTACGAGCAGTACTTC.

The chain joins TRBV18 to TRBJ2-1; a possible D gene is TRBD2 (6 bases). Trimming pared 2 bases from V and 4 bases from J, leaving 18 bases between. The CDR3 consists of 17 residues. Looked up from germline, CDR1 is KGHSH and CDR2 is LQKENI. The CDR3 loop reads CASSPGTIAENYNEQFF. CDR3 nucleotide sequence: TGTGCCAGCTCACCAGGCACAATAGCGGAGAATTACAATGAGCAGTTCTTC.

The CDR3 here is CASSYTARVEQYF. DNA for the CDR3: TGTGCCAGTAGTTACACAGCCAGGGTCGAGCAGTACTTC. The chain recombines TRBV19 with TRBJ2-7; weak D call: TRBD1 (5 bases). The V gene's germline CDR1 is LNHDA and CDR2 SQIVND (reference sequence). With 5 bases removed from V and 6 bases from J, the gap between germline ends came to 14 bases. The CDR3 is 13 residues long.

The chain employs TRBV2 and TRBJ1-5; 11 nucleotides agree with TRBD1. Trimming took 4 bases from V and 6 from J; bases not matched to a gene: 2. The CDR3 runs 14 residues. Germline CDR1 and CDR2: SNHLY and FYNNEI. CDR3 DNA: TGTGCCAGCAGTGGGACAGGGGGCGTTCAGCCCCAGCATTTT. The encoded protein is CASSGTGGVQPQHF.

The CDR3: CASSPHWTGEETQYF. DNA of the CDR3: TGTGCCAGCAGCCCACACTGGACAGGGGAGGAGACCCAGTACTTC. The chain employs TRBV7-6 and TRBJ2-5; TRBD1 matches 9 bases. The ends lost 5 bases at V and 5 bases at J; junction bases unmatched: 9. The CDR3 totals 15 residues. In germline, CDR1 is SGHVS, CDR2 FNYEAQ.

The J gene is TRBJ2-1, the V gene TRBV6-1, with 7 bases fitting TRBD1. The germline gives CDR1 MNHNS, CDR2 SASEGT. After removal of 5 bases from V and 2 bases from J, the junction contained 6 bases not matched to a gene. This CDR3 is built from 15 residues. The CDR3 region is CASSPGTATYNEQFF. The CDR3 DNA is TGTGCCAGCAGTCCCGGGACAGCAACCTACAATGAGCAGTTCTTC.

The V and J genes are TRBV10-3 and TRBJ2-2; 9 bases line up with TRBD1. The CDR3 has 15 amino acids. Germline CDR1 is ENHRY and CDR2 is SYGVKD. V gave up 2 bases and J gave up 7 bases; unmatched junction bases: 5. The CDR3 DNA sequence: TGTGCCATCAGTGAGCCTACAGGGGGCATCGGGGAGCTGTTTTTT. The encoded protein is CAISEPTGGIGELFF.

This rearrangement joins TRBV5-1 to TRBJ2-1; D gene unclear. V lost 0 bases and J lost 4, with 8 bases in between. Germline V gene sequence: CDR1 SGHRS, CDR2 YFSETQ. This CDR3 comprises 14 residues. In DNA, the CDR3 is TGCGCCAGCAGCTTGGAACAGATATACAATGAGCAGTTCTTC. The encoded protein is CASSLEQIYNEQFF.

The chain links TRBV5-8 to TRBJ2-1, with a tentative D call TRBD2 (6 bases). This CDR3 is 11 amino acids long. Germline CDR1 SGHTS, CDR2 YDEGEE. V lost 1 base to trimming and J lost 12 bases, with 8 bases between them. In nucleotides, the CDR3 is TGTGCCAGCAGCTTGCGGGACTTGCAGTTCTTC. Translating gives CASSLRDLQFF.

This clone occurred once. The rearrangement uses TRBV15 and TRBJ1-3, with 7 bases identical to TRBD1. Per the germline V gene, CDR1 is LNHNV and CDR2 is YYDKDF (reference sequence). V lost 0 bases and J lost 6; bases outside the gene matches: 17. CDR3 length equals 19 residues. DNA of the CDR3: TGTGCCACCAGCAGAGATCACAGGGGCCTCACGAGGTGGGCAAACACCATATATTTT. It translates to CATSRDHRGLTRWANTIYF.

The V gene is TRBV2, the J gene TRBJ1-5; 7 nucleotides align to TRBD1. Trimming removed 6 bases from V and 5 bases from J; junction bases left unmatched: 7. CDR1 and CDR2 (germline): SNHLY, FYNNEI. This CDR3 is built from 14 residues. CDR3 sequence (DNA): TGTGCCAGCAGCGAGGACAGGACCTATCAGCCCCAGCATTTT. As protein: CASSEDRTYQPQHF.